This T cell receptor (beta chain) was identified during a study of T cells in tumors after PD-1 blockade. Looking at the study overall: On average, peripheral blood gave approximately 120,000 TCR templates and about 40,000 unique clonotypes.

The method was immunoSEQ multiplex PCR; TCRdb's version includes in-frame clones alone and lacks a portion of them. The table lists 20,000 to 25,000 clones, nearly 85% of them singletons. Tumor or blood genomic DNA was sequenced, with inputs of roughly 600 ng to 6,004 ng. This TCR came from a human donor with basal cell carcinoma. Source: PBMCs, taken after anti-PD-1 treatment.

CDR3 sequence reads: CASSTGTSWNTEAFF. The CDR3 DNA reads TGTGCCAGCAGTACCGGGACATCCTGGAACACTGAAGCTTTCTTT. This chain connects TRBV5-6 to TRBJ1-1, with a weak D call TRBD1 (6 bases). The V gene lost 5 bases and the J gene lost 1 base, with 15 bases spanning the gap. This CDR3 is 15 amino acids long. The germline CDR1 and CDR2 sequences are SGHDT and YYEEEE.